This T cell receptor beta chain was identified in a study of CXCR3-negative and CXCR3-positive naive CD8 T cells. General study points: Comparison of naive cells showed more hydrophobic TRB CDR3s in CXCR3-positive than in CXCR3-negative naive cells. Much lower diversity was found in memory CD8+ cells, while both naive subsets had comparably high diversity.

At 300,000 to 350,000 cells each, triplicate sorts were carried out for each CD8+ T cell subset. Naive CD8+ T cells showed CD45RO-CCR7+CD27+CD95-. The TRB libraries of cDNA were built by UMI-labeled 5' RACE. TCRdb processed the 5' RACE reads again and assigns one entry to each CDR3 protein, with no DNA. Its listing shows approximately 100,000 distinct CDR3 sequences. Details on this clonotype: Antigen unknown.

The CDR3 loop spans 13 amino acids. Germline V gene sequence: CDR1 SGHRS, CDR2 YFSETQ. The sequence was obtained from a human donor in good health. Some clones in this sample may be carry-over from other donors' samples. V gene TRBV5-1 combines with J gene TRBJ2-1; the D call of TRBD1 rests on TCRdb alone, since no DNA is present to check it. The sequenced sample consisted of naive CXCR3+ CD8+ T cells from blood. The subset was: CD45RO-CCR7+CD27+CD95- naive CD8+ T cells expressing CXCR3 (TNR3+). The CDR3 reads CASSLKLGDEQFF.